This T cell receptor beta chain was captured in a study of graft-versus-host responses after intestinal transplantation. About the research overall: Grafts that recipients had were multivisceral, liver-intestinal, or isolated intestinal transplants.

This table comes from immunoSEQ multiplex PCR, and its TCRdb copy is limited to in-frame clones, with some not included. The table lists nearly 20,000 clones, roughly 86% of them singletons. The V and J ends lost 5 bases and 8 bases, in that order; junction bases with no gene match: 13. The CDR3 has 16 amino acids. Germline V gene data show CDR1 as SGHTA and CDR2 as FQGTGA. The receptor's source is a human patient who received an intestinal transplant, so some T cells may come from the graft donor. The rearrangement links TRBV7-3 to TRBJ2-1; TRBD2 matches 9 bases. The material was PBMCs, obtained about 230 days after intestinal transplant. The CDR3 spells CASSPLGGGAGHEQFF. The CDR3 DNA sequence: TGTGCCAGCAGCCCACTGGGCGGGGGGGCCGGGCATGAGCAGTTCTTC.